What follows is one TCR beta chain and its context. The target antigen is unknown. This sample is drawn from a study of shared clonotypes between healthy human individuals. Study-level points and caveats: The represented genetic and exposure-history diversity was limited by the small number of donors. It was the non-shared clonotypes that had lower generation probabilities than clonotypes shared by all four donors.

TCRdb keeps only in-frame clones here, not all; method: immunoSEQ multiplex PCR. The table has over 750,000 clones, approximately 97% seen once; the top ten hold approximately 0.2%. The CDR3 is 15 residues long. Trimming stripped 0 bases from V and 0 bases from J, with 9 bases between. Germline CDR1 SGDLS, CDR2 YYNGEE. Selected positively for CCR7 and CD45RO-negative, naive CD8 cells excluded terminally differentiated effector memory CD45RA+ cells. Recent vaccinations or acute infections were absent in the healthy HIV-negative adult donors. The sample taken for sequencing was naive CD8+ T cells sorted from blood. This clonotype was sampled from a man aged 25-40 years in good health. The chain combines TRBV9 with TRBJ1-2; D is undetermined. The CDR3 sequence is CASSVGEEPNYGYTF. Written as DNA, the CDR3 is TGTGCCAGCAGCGTAGGGGAAGAGCCTAACTATGGCTACACCTTC.